These T cell receptor beta chains were read from a single sample in a study of CD8+CD57+ T cells in acquired aplastic anemia. TCRdb re-derived calls from the reads in MiXCR, one entry per CDR3 protein. The table has hundreds of thousands of distinct CDR3 sequences, approximately 70% seen once. Sequenced input: sorted CD4+, CD8+, or CD8+CD57+ T cells (not recorded which) from PBMCs. The source of these receptors is a human donor in good health, serving as a control. Each CDR3 is given with its conserved first and last residue. The D gene is left open where the match is weak. The size field is filled for only some rows; it gives once, few, many or a size class.

d_call: -; clone_size: -; v_call: TRBV5-1; j_call: TRBJ2-7; cdr3_aa: CASSVLPQGGSHEQYF; cdr3_nt: TGCGCCAGCAGCGTCCTTCCCCAGGGCGGGTCACACGAGCAGTACTTC
d_call: TRBD1; clone_size: -; v_call: TRBV4-3; j_call: TRBJ2-7; cdr3_aa: CASSRRTGDYEQYF; cdr3_nt: TGCGCCAGCAGCCGTCGGACAGGGGATTACGAGCAGTACTTC
d_call: TRBD1; clone_size: many; v_call: TRBV7-6; j_call: TRBJ2-2; cdr3_aa: CASRRDRENTGELFF; cdr3_nt: TGTGCCAGCCGACGGGACAGGGAGAACACCGGGGAGCTGTTTTTT
d_call: -; clone_size: -; v_call: TRBV7-6; j_call: TRBJ2-7; cdr3_aa: CASSSPHPGGQYF; cdr3_nt: TGTGCCAGCAGCTCCCCCCACCCTGGGGGGCAGTACTTC
d_call: -; clone_size: -; v_call: TRBV2; j_call: TRBJ2-5; cdr3_aa: CASSEARRGGSQETQYF; cdr3_nt: TGTGCCAGCAGTGAAGCGCGGCGGGGAGGCAGCCAAGAGACCCAGTACTTC
d_call: TRBD1; clone_size: -; v_call: TRBV5-4; j_call: TRBJ2-6; cdr3_aa: CASSLGSGQGGPGANVLTF; cdr3_nt: TGTGCCAGCAGCCTCGGGTCGGGACAGGGGGGTCCTGGGGCCAACGTCCTGACTTTC
d_call: -; clone_size: -; v_call: TRBV7-6; j_call: TRBJ1-1; cdr3_aa: CASSLDQTSYTEAFF; cdr3_nt: TGTGCCAGCAGCTTAGACCAGACCTCCTACACTGAAGCTTTCTTT
d_call: TRBD2; clone_size: many; v_call: TRBV6-4; j_call: TRBJ2-3; cdr3_aa: CASSDSGGGTDTQYF; cdr3_nt: TGTGCCAGCAGTGACTCGGGCGGGGGGACAGATACGCAGTATTTT
d_call: TRBD2; clone_size: few; v_call: TRBV24-1; j_call: TRBJ2-3; cdr3_aa: CATSDSSGGPDTQYF; cdr3_nt: TGTGCCACCAGTGATTCCAGCGGGGGGCCGGATACGCAGTATTTT
d_call: TRBD1; clone_size: once; v_call: TRBV5-1; j_call: TRBJ2-3; cdr3_aa: CASSPGRQGDTQYF; cdr3_nt: TGCGCCAGCAGCCCCGGAAGACAGGGAGATACGCAGTATTTT
d_call: TRBD1; clone_size: -; v_call: TRBV5-6; j_call: TRBJ2-7; cdr3_aa: CASSSGTATRDEQYF; cdr3_nt: TGTGCCAGCAGCTCAGGGACAGCAACCCGGGACGAGCAGTACTTC
d_call: -; clone_size: -; v_call: TRBV9; j_call: TRBJ2-5; cdr3_aa: CASSDRLEKNCF; cdr3_nt: TGTGCCAGCAGTGACAGGTTGGAGAAAAACTGTTTC
d_call: -; clone_size: once; v_call: TRBV2; j_call: TRBJ2-7; cdr3_aa: CASSFLTYEQYF; cdr3_nt: TGTGCCAGCAGTTTCCTCACCTACGAGCAGTACTTC
d_call: TRBD1; clone_size: once; v_call: TRBV7-3; j_call: TRBJ2-2; cdr3_aa: CASSLTWQGDRGYTGELFF; cdr3_nt: TGTGCCAGCAGCTTAACGTGGCAGGGTGACAGGGGATACACCGGGGAGCTGTTTTTT
d_call: TRBD1; clone_size: -; v_call: TRBV6-1; j_call: TRBJ1-5; cdr3_aa: CASSVRQGDQPQHF; cdr3_nt: TGTGCCAGCAGTGTTCGACAGGGTGATCAGCCCCAGCATTTT
d_call: -; clone_size: -; v_call: TRBV4-3; j_call: TRBJ2-1; cdr3_aa: CASSQEGWGSAYNEQFF; cdr3_nt: TGCGCCAGCAGCCAAGAAGGCTGGGGTAGCGCGTACAATGAGCAGTTCTTC
d_call: TRBD1; clone_size: -; v_call: TRBV7-9; j_call: TRBJ2-1; cdr3_aa: CASSFGTGGDEQFF; cdr3_nt: TGCGCCAGCAGCTTCGGGACAGGGGGGGATGAGCAGTTCTTC